The rows below give T cell receptor beta chains drawn from one sample of a study of T cell clonotyping in hematopoietic cell transplantation. Using immunoSEQ multiplex PCR, the repertoire was profiled, and TCRdb retains in-frame clones only, with some absent. Of some 5,000 clones in the sample, 94% were seen once. The source was PBMCs, collected 180 days after allogeneic stem cell transplant. The source is a male patient aged 60-69 years who had an allogeneic stem cell transplant from a related donor, so the T cells may come from the graft donor. Some clones in this sample may be carry-over from other donors' samples. Both conserved end residues are part of each CDR3. The order of the fields is V gene, clone size, D gene, J gene, CDR3 DNA, CDR3 protein. The D gene is left open where the match is weak. Size tells how often a clone was seen (once, few, many) or the class of an expanded clone, and some rows leave it out.

V: TRBV28
size: .
D: TRBD1
J: TRBJ1-1
DNA: TGTGCCAGCAGTTCCTCGGACAGGGGCCTCCAAGCTTTCTTT
CDR3: CASSSSDRGLQAFF

V: TRBV14
size: .
D: .
J: TRBJ1-6
DNA: TGTGCCAGCAGCCAGAGAGCCTATAATTCACCCCTCCACTTT
CDR3: CASSQRAYNSPLHF

V: TRBV6-6
size: once
D: .
J: TRBJ1-3
DNA: TGTGCCAGCAGTTACTCCGCCGAGACGACTGGAAACACCATATATTTT
CDR3: CASSYSAETTGNTIYF

V: TRBV9
size: .
D: .
J: TRBJ1-2
DNA: TGTGCCAGCAGCACCCCGGAGGGATTCTATGGCTACACCTTC
CDR3: CASSTPEGFYGYTF

V: TRBV28
size: .
D: .
J: TRBJ1-1
DNA: TGTGCCAGCAGTGGAGACAGCTCGCTATTTCACGCTTTCTTT
CDR3: CASSGDSSLFHAFF

V: TRBV9
size: .
D: .
J: TRBJ1-6
DNA: TGTGCCAGCAGCGTAGAACAGAATTCACCCCTCCACTTT
CDR3: CASSVEQNSPLHF

V: TRBV2
size: .
D: .
J: TRBJ1-4
DNA: TGTGCCAGCAGTGAAGCGCCGGGGGAGAATGAAAAACTGTTTTTT
CDR3: CASSEAPGENEKLFF

V: TRBV30
size: .
D: .
J: TRBJ2-6
DNA: TGTGCCTGGAGGGGCAGGGACCGTTCTGGGGCCAACGTCCTGACTTTC
CDR3: CAWRGRDRSGANVLTF

V: TRBV30
size: .
D: .
J: TRBJ2-7
DNA: TGTGCCTGGAGTCAGGACCGAAACTACGAGCAGTACTTC
CDR3: CAWSQDRNYEQYF

V: TRBV6-5
size: .
D: .
J: TRBJ2-3
DNA: TGTGCCAGCAGTCGGTTGAATACGCAGTATTTT
CDR3: CASSRLNTQYF

V: TRBV6-6
size: .
D: .
J: TRBJ1-5
DNA: TGTGCCAGCAGTTACTCGGAATTGGAGAATCAGCCCCAGCATTTT
CDR3: CASSYSELENQPQHF

V: TRBV29-1
size: .
D: TRBD1
J: TRBJ2-7
DNA: TGCAGCGTTCAAGGACAGGGGGCCGAGCAGTACTTC
CDR3: CSVQGQGAEQYF

V: TRBV9
size: .
D: TRBD2
J: TRBJ2-4
DNA: TGTGCCAGCAGCCCTAGCGGGTTGGCCAAAAACATTCAGTACTTC
CDR3: CASSPSGLAKNIQYF

V: TRBV12-1
size: .
D: .
J: TRBJ2-7
DNA: TGTGCCAGCATCCCCTCGGGGGGGGAGCAGTACTTC
CDR3: CASIPSGGEQYF

V: TRBV5-1
size: few
D: .
J: TRBJ2-7
DNA: TGCGCCAGCAGCTTGTTGCAGGGGCGGGACGAGCAGTACTTC
CDR3: CASSLLQGRDEQYF

V: TRBV5-4
size: once
D: TRBD1
J: TRBJ2-7
DNA: TGTGCCAGCAGCTTGGACTTAACAGGGGACTCCTACGAGCAGTACTTC
CDR3: CASSLDLTGDSYEQYF

V: TRBV30
size: .
D: TRBD1
J: TRBJ1-2
DNA: TGTGCCTGGAGTGTCGGACAGGGGAGGTTGAACACCTTC
CDR3: CAWSVGQGRLNTF

V: TRBV30
size: .
D: TRBD1
J: TRBJ1-4
DNA: TGTGCCGGTAACCGGGACAGAACATTCATTCGAAGTGAAAAACTGTTTTTT
CDR3: CAGNRDRTFIRSEKLFF

V: TRBV11-2
size: .
D: .
J: TRBJ2-2
DNA: TGTGCCAGCAGCTTATCCCCAGGGCTGACCGGGGAGCTGTTTTTT
CDR3: CASSLSPGLTGELFF

V: TRBV28
size: .
D: .
J: TRBJ2-7
DNA: TGTGCCAGCAGTTCCTACTACGAGCAGTACTTC
CDR3: CASSSYYEQYF

V: TRBV5-4
size: .
D: TRBD1
J: TRBJ1-1
DNA: TGTGCCAGCAGCTTGCAGGGGGCGATGACTGAAGCTTTCTTT
CDR3: CASSLQGAMTEAFF

V: TRBV27
size: few
D: TRBD2
J: TRBJ2-7
DNA: TGTGCCAGCAGCAGACTAGCTGGTGAGCAGTACTTC
CDR3: CASSRLAGEQYF

V: TRBV6-5
size: .
D: .
J: TRBJ1-2
DNA: TGTGCCAGCAGTTACTCGGGTCGGGGGGACAATGGCTACACCTTC
CDR3: CASSYSGRGDNGYTF

V: TRBV1
size: .
D: .
J: TRBJ2-7
DNA: TGCACCAGCAGCCAGCGGGGGGGCGGCTCCTACGAGCAGTACTTC
CDR3: CTSSQRGGGSYEQYF

V: TRBV4-2
size: once
D: .
J: TRBJ1-1
DNA: TGTGCCAGCAGCCAAAGAGCAGGGGCGGACACTGAAGCTTTCTTT
CDR3: CASSQRAGADTEAFF

V: TRBV6-6
size: .
D: .
J: TRBJ1-1
DNA: TGTGCCAGCAGCAGACAGGCAGCAACTGAAGCTTTCTTT
CDR3: CASSRQAATEAFF

V: TRBV7-3
size: once
D: .
J: TRBJ1-2
DNA: TGTGCCAGCCCAAACGGTCCCGCGGCCCCGACATATGGCTACACCTTC
CDR3: CASPNGPAAPTYGYTF

V: TRBV5-6
size: .
D: .
J: TRBJ1-4
DNA: TGTGCCAGCAGCCGGGAGCGGGAAAAACTGTTTTTT
CDR3: CASSREREKLFF

V: TRBV7-9
size: .
D: TRBD1
J: TRBJ1-4
DNA: TGTGCCAGTAATCAACAGGGGGCCGGGGAAAAACTGTTTTTT
CDR3: CASNQQGAGEKLFF

V: TRBV6-6
size: .
D: TRBD1
J: TRBJ1-2
DNA: TGTGCCAGCAGCGACAGGGGCAGCTATGGCTACACCTTC
CDR3: CASSDRGSYGYTF

V: TRBV4-3
size: .
D: .
J: TRBJ2-7
DNA: TGCGCCAGCAGCCAAGATTGGCTGAATCGGTACGAGCAGTACTTC
CDR3: CASSQDWLNRYEQYF

V: TRBV29-1
size: .
D: .
J: TRBJ2-7
DNA: TGCAGCGTTGTGGAGGGGGTCGGGCAGTACTTC
CDR3: CSVVEGVGQYF